Presented here are 23 T cell receptor beta chains from one specimen sequenced in a study of T cells in narcolepsy. Profiling relied on immunoSEQ multiplex PCR, and the TCRdb table lists in-frame clones only, not all of them. Of 25,000 to 30,000 clones in the sample, 79% are singletons; the top ten hold approximately 6.3%. Sequencing was performed on memory (CD45RA-) CD4+ T cells from blood. The source is a human donor in good health.

The chain has TRBV15 and TRBJ2-3; 9 bases are shared with TRBD1. J gave up 9 bases and V 2 bases, and 15 bases lay outside the gene matches. Germline V CDR1 and CDR2: LNHNV, YYDKDF (reference sequence). The CDR3 extends over 17 amino acids. The CDR3 spells CATSRNIPGQGFYTQYF. Written as DNA, the CDR3 is TGTGCCACCAGCAGAAACATACCGGGACAGGGTTTTTACACGCAGTATTTT.

The chain links TRBV28 to TRBJ1-5; 7 bases agree with TRBD1. The CDR3 length is 13 residues. With V trimmed by 8 bases and J by 4 bases, 5 bases remained unmatched. Germline CDR1 MDHEN, CDR2 SYDVKM. CDR3 coding DNA: TGTGCCAGCGGGACAGCCTTAAATCAGCCCCAGCATTTT. Protein product: CASGTALNQPQHF.

CDR3 protein: CASSNGQPGAKNIQYF. CDR3 bases: TGTGCCAGTAGTAACGGACAGCCCGGGGCCAAAAACATTCAGTACTTC. The rearrangement links TRBV19 to TRBJ2-4, with D possibly matching TRBD1 (6 bases). Trimming left V 4 bases short and J 1 base short, with 14 bases between. The CDR3 runs to 16 residues. CDR1 and CDR2 (germline): LNHDA, SQIVND (reference sequence).

The chain is built from TRBV28 and TRBJ1-4; D is perhaps TRBD1 (6 bases). There are 13 residues in the CDR3. V was pared by 4 bases and J by 6 bases, with 9 bases between. CDR1 MDHEN and CDR2 SYDVKM come from the germline V gene. The CDR3 is CASSWAGDEKLFF. CDR3 in DNA: TGTGCCAGCAGTTGGGCAGGGGATGAAAAACTGTTTTTT. Full variable domain (rest looked up from reference TRBV28 and TRBJ1-4): DVKVTQSSRYLVKRTGEKVFLECVQDMDHENMFWYRQDPGLGLRLIYFSYDVKMKEKGDIPEGYSVSREKKERFSLILESASTNQTSMYLCASSWAGDEKLFFGSGTQLSVL.

This chain joins TRBV12-5 and TRBJ2-1; D tentatively reads TRBD1 or TRBD2 (5 bases each). Trimming took 5 bases from V and 10 from J, leaving 18 bases between them. CDR1 and CDR2 from the germline V gene are LGHNT and FRNRAP. CDR3 size: 14 residues. CDR3 sequence: CASGAPWGKDEQFF. The CDR3 DNA is TGTGCTAGTGGTGCGCCCTGGGGGAAAGACGAGCAGTTCTTC.

The chain carries TRBV10-3 and TRBJ1-4; 11 nucleotides match TRBD1. V lost 5 bases to trimming and J lost 3 bases; unmatched junction nucleotides: 8. The length of the CDR3 is 17 residues. From germline, CDR1 is ENHRY and CDR2 SYGVKD. The CDR3 nucleotides are TGTGCCATCAGTCGGACAGGGGGCGCCGAGGCTAATGAAAAACTGTTTTTT. Translated: CAISRTGGAEANEKLFF.

This chain joins TRBV7-3 and TRBJ1-5; D uncertain. Trimming removed 1 base at V and 5 bases at J, with 27 bases between. CDR3 length: 20 amino acids. From germline, CDR1 is SGHTA and CDR2 FQGTGA. The CDR3 bases are TGTGCCAGCAGCTTAAATTACCCGGACCAGGTCCTAGAGAGCGATCAGCCCCAGCATTTT. Amino acid sequence: CASSLNYPDQVLESDQPQHF.

The chain combines TRBV19 with TRBJ1-6; D gene uncertain. The ends were cut back, 5 bases at V and 7 bases at J, with 15 bases in the middle. Germline-derived CDR1 and CDR2 are LNHDA and SQIVND (reference sequence). CDR3 length: 15 amino acids. The CDR3 DNA reads TGTGCCAGTAGTCCGGCAGGACCCCTGAATTCACCCCTCCACTTT. Amino acid sequence: CASSPAGPLNSPLHF.

The chain couples TRBV19 to TRBJ1-3; TRBD1 agrees at 11 bases. Unmatched junction bases numbered 5, after V lost 7 bases and J lost 3 bases. This CDR3 has 15 residues. Per the germline V gene, CDR1 is LNHDA and CDR2 is SQIVND (reference sequence). DNA for the CDR3: TGTGCCAGTATGTTGGACAGGGGGCATGGAAACACCATATATTTT. This sequence encodes CASMLDRGHGNTIYF.

The gene calls are TRBV6-1 and TRBJ1-3, with D possibly being TRBD1 (6 bases). V shed 7 bases and J shed 8 bases, with 21 bases lying between them. In germline, CDR1 is MNHNS, CDR2 SASEGT. The CDR3 is 15 residues long. CDR3 nucleotide sequence: TGTGCCAGCAACGGCGGGGGGGGCGGTGAATACACCATATATTTT. Translated, it gives CASNGGGGGEYTIYF.

In this sample, this clone turned up a few times. The chain has TRBV28 and TRBJ1-2; D is undetermined. This CDR3 spans 14 amino acids. V was clipped by 5 bases and J by 4 bases, with 14 bases between them. CDR1 is MDHEN and CDR2 is SYDVKM in the germline V gene. This chain's CDR3 is CASSPTPDIYGYTF. The CDR3 DNA is TGTGCCAGCAGTCCTACTCCTGATATCTATGGCTACACCTTC.

This clone was observed a single time. The genes are TRBV6-5 and TRBJ2-5; the match to TRBD2 covers 13 bases. The length of the CDR3 is 13 residues. J was trimmed by 8 bases and V by 4 bases; bases with no gene match: 1. In germline, CDR1 is MNHEY, CDR2 SVGAGI. CDR3 sequence: CASSWTSGRTQYF. CDR3 sequence (DNA): TGTGCCAGCAGTTGGACTAGCGGGAGAACCCAGTACTTC.

The CDR3 region has the DNA TGTGCCAGCAGCTTGGGTGGGACCGCAACTAATGAAAAACTGTTTTTT. Protein: CASSLGGTATNEKLFF. The V call is TRBV5-5, the J call TRBJ1-4; D may be TRBD1 (5 bases). This CDR3 contains 16 residues. Germline V gene lookup returns CDR1 SGHKS and CDR2 YYEKEE (reference sequence). Trimming removed 0 bases from V and 0 bases from J, with 9 bases in between.

The chain recombines TRBV6-5 with TRBJ2-1, with 7 bases fitting TRBD2. This CDR3 region has 14 residues. V shed 6 bases, J shed 8 bases, and the junction held 10 bases outside the gene matches. The germline V gene has CDR1 MNHEY and CDR2 SVGAGI. The CDR3 bases are TGTGCCAGCAGAACCCGGAGGACTAGAGATGAGCAGTTCTTC. It encodes CASRTRRTRDEQFF.

A few counts support this clone. The rearrangement joins TRBV4-1 to TRBJ2-3; 10 bases are a match to TRBD2. CDR1 is MGHRA, CDR2 YSYEKL, per germline. This CDR3 is built from 15 residues. V shed 3 bases and J 12 bases; nucleotides not matched to a gene: 12. The CDR3 spells CASSHALLAGSHQYF. In DNA, the CDR3 is TGCGCCAGCAGCCACGCCCTACTAGCGGGGAGTCATCAGTATTTT.

This chain joins TRBV7-2 and TRBJ1-4; D is ambiguous. V dropped 3 bases and J dropped 14 bases, with 25 bases sitting between them. The CDR3 runs 16 residues. Germline V gene sequence: CDR1 SGHTA, CDR2 FQGNSA. The CDR3: CASSFVDPPIGGDLFF. The CDR3 nucleotides are TGTGCCAGCAGCTTCGTTGACCCCCCCATCGGAGGAGATCTGTTTTTT.

This sequence joins TRBV2 and TRBJ2-5; D perhaps matches TRBD1 (6 bases). The CDR3 has 12 residues. V lost 4 bases to trimming and J lost 5 bases, with 8 bases between them. Germline CDR1 reads SNHLY; CDR2 reads FYNNEI. This CDR3 reads CASSGGQETQYF. CDR3 DNA sequence: TGTGCCAGCAGTGGGGGGCAGGAGACCCAGTACTTC.

V usage is TRBV7-8 and J usage is TRBJ2-5; TRBD2 matches 7 bases. Germline V gene sequence: CDR1 SGHVS, CDR2 FQNEAQ. This CDR3 has 16 residues. After removal of 2 bases from V and 5 bases from J, the junction contained 11 bases not matched to a gene. CDR3 in amino acids: CASSLRKRGWRETQYF. Here the CDR3 DNA reads TGTGCCAGCAGCTTACGTAAGCGGGGATGGAGGGAGACCCAGTACTTC.

This clone occurred a few times. The chain uses TRBV28 and TRBJ1-1, with 7 nucleotides matching TRBD1. The length of the CDR3 is 13 residues. V shed 6 bases and J 7 bases; nucleotides not matched to a gene: 8. CDR1 MDHEN and CDR2 SYDVKM come from the germline V gene. The chain's CDR3 is CASRTTGQNEAFF. CDR3 coding DNA: TGTGCCAGCAGGACCACGGGACAGAATGAAGCTTTCTTT.

This chain connects TRBV7-9 to TRBJ2-3; TRBD2 aligns across 10 bases. The CDR3 totals 16 residues. With V trimmed by 8 bases and J by 6 bases, 14 bases remained unmatched. Germline V gives CDR1 SEHNR, CDR2 FQNEAQ (reference sequence). In DNA form, the CDR3 reads TGTGCCAGCGGTGCCGGGGCTAGCGGGAGAGGGGATACGCAGTATTTT. Translated: CASGAGASGRGDTQYF.

The chain combines TRBV10-2 with TRBJ1-5; 10 nucleotides match TRBD1. V shed 0 bases, J shed 6 bases, and the junction held 14 bases outside the gene matches. CDR1 and CDR2 from the germline V gene are WSHSY and SAAADI. CDR3 size: 19 residues. The CDR3 nucleotides are TGCGCCAGCAGTGAGTCGACAGGGGGCGCGATGCGAAGGGCTCAGCCCCAGCATTTT. Its translation: CASSESTGGAMRRAQPQHF.

Comment on this clone: Other DNA sequences in the sample encode the same CDR3. The chain recombines TRBV5-5 with TRBJ2-7; D is unresolved. The CDR3 runs 14 residues. Germline-derived CDR1 and CDR2 are SGHKS and YYEKEE (reference sequence). Trimming left V 3 bases short and J 0 bases short, with 10 bases between. As DNA, the CDR3 is TGTGCCAGCAGCTCCAGGCTAAACTCCTACGAGCAGTACTTC. Encoded protein: CASSSRLNSYEQYF.

This clone was found a few times. The chain carries TRBV10-3 and TRBJ2-7; possible D gene TRBD1, 5 bases. Trimming took off 3 bases at V and 4 bases at J, with 10 bases between the two ends. The germline V gene has CDR1 ENHRY and CDR2 SYGVKD. The CDR3 is made up of 13 amino acids. CDR3 in DNA: TGTGCCATCAGTGACTTCACAGGTTACGAGCAGTACTTC. Its translation: CAISDFTGYEQYF.